These 27 T cell receptor beta chains came from one sample sequenced in a study of blood T cell repertoires in COVID-19. The repertoire was sequenced with immunoSEQ multiplex PCR; TCRdb's copy has only in-frame clones and lacks some. The table has around 250,000 clones, 80% to 90% seen once; the top ten hold 2.5% to 3.5%. Sequencing used PBMCs or T cells enriched from blood (not recorded which). Receptor source: a middle-aged woman who had been exposed to COVID-19.

V gene TRBV15 combines with J gene TRBJ1-2, with D perhaps TRBD1 (5 bases). V was cut by 1 base and J by 4 bases, with 16 bases left in between. CDR3 size: 16 residues. CDR1 is LNHNV and CDR2 is YYDKDF in the germline V gene (reference sequence). The CDR3 reads CATSRVGAGQAYGYTF. The DNA for the CDR3 is TGTGCCACCAGCAGAGTTGGGGCGGGGCAGGCCTATGGCTACACCTTC.

The chain links TRBV14 to TRBJ2-1; D is possibly TRBD1 (6 bases). This CDR3 is built from 15 residues. With 0 bases removed from V and 4 bases from J, the gap between germline ends came to 10 bases. The germline gives CDR1 SGHDN, CDR2 FVKESK. The CDR3: CASSQEIQGYNEQFF. Written as DNA, the CDR3 is TGTGCCAGCAGCCAAGAAATACAGGGATACAATGAGCAGTTCTTC.

The gene calls are TRBV19 and TRBJ2-1; D is ambiguous. The germline V and J ends were trimmed by 1 base and 7 bases, with 5 bases remaining between them. Germline V gene lookup returns CDR1 LNHDA and CDR2 SQIVND (reference sequence). This CDR3 comprises 12 residues. The CDR3 loop reads CASSIAVNEQFF. The CDR3 DNA follows: TGTGCCAGTAGTATAGCGGTAAATGAGCAGTTCTTC.

The chain uses TRBV7-9 and TRBJ2-1; D might be TRBD1 (5 bases). CDR1 SEHNR and CDR2 FQNEAQ come from the germline V gene (reference sequence). The CDR3 length is 13 residues. Trimming took 5 bases from V and 6 from J, leaving 11 bases between them. As DNA, the CDR3 is TGTGCCAGCAGCCTTTTTCAGGGCAATGAGCAGTTCTTC. This encodes CASSLFQGNEQFF.

This clone has just one count. The chain couples TRBV29-1 to TRBJ1-1; D is uncertain. Germline CDR1 is SQVTM and CDR2 is ANQGSEA. V dropped 5 bases and J dropped 0 bases, with 10 bases sitting between them. CDR3 size: 13 residues. CDR3 nucleotides: TGCAGCGTTCACGAACAGTTGAACACTGAAGCTTTCTTT. It translates to CSVHEQLNTEAFF.

J is TRBJ2-3 and V is TRBV5-1; 7 positions match TRBD1. CDR1 and CDR2 (germline): SGHRS, YFSETQ. Trimming cost V 7 bases and J 2 bases; bases outside gene matches: 7. The CDR3 spans 14 residues. The CDR3 DNA is TGCGCCAGCGGGACAGTGGGGTTCACAGATACGCAGTATTTT. Amino acid sequence: CASGTVGFTDTQYF.

This chain links TRBV19 with TRBJ2-1, with TRBD1 matching 8 bases. Germline V lookup: CDR1 LNHDA, CDR2 SQIVND (reference sequence). The CDR3 is 15 amino acids. V shed 1 base, J shed 9 bases, and the junction held 8 bases outside the gene matches. The CDR3 region is CASSIAAGGSGEQFF. Written as DNA, the CDR3 is TGTGCCAGTAGTATAGCGGCAGGGGGCTCGGGTGAGCAGTTCTTC.

This clone is a singleton in its sample. Other DNA sequences in this specimen translate into the identical CDR3. This chain connects TRBV19 to TRBJ1-5; TRBD1 aligns across 7 bases. Germline CDR1 reads LNHDA; CDR2 reads SQIVND (reference sequence). The junction had 7 bases not matched to a gene; V was cut back by 5 bases and J by 0 bases. The CDR3 has 16 residues. As DNA, the CDR3 is TGTGCCAGTAGTCCCGGGACAGTGTATAGCAATCAGCCCCAGCATTTT. Translating it yields CASSPGTVYSNQPQHF.

This clone was observed a handful of times. The rearrangement links TRBV5-1 to TRBJ2-7; 8 bases agree with TRBD1. The CDR3 is made up of 14 amino acids. Germline V lookup: CDR1 SGHRS, CDR2 YFSETQ. The V and J ends lost 3 bases and 2 bases, in that order; junction bases with no gene match: 4. CDR3 sequence (DNA): TGCGCCAGCAGCTCACAGGGGGACCCCTACGAGCAGTACTTC. The encoded protein is CASSSQGDPYEQYF.

This rearrangement joins TRBV19 to TRBJ2-1; D may be TRBD2 (6 bases). V was cut by 6 bases and J by 5 bases, with 14 bases left in between. Germline CDR1 LNHDA, CDR2 SQIVND (reference sequence). This CDR3 comprises 14 residues. CDR3 nucleotide sequence: TGTGCCAGTAGGATCCGAGGGAGGAACAATGAGCAGTTCTTC. Translating it yields CASRIRGRNNEQFF. Using reference TRBV19 and TRBJ2-1 for the parts outside the CDR3, the full variable domain is DGGITQSPKYLFRKEGQNVTLSCEQNLNHDAMYWYRQDPGQGLRLIYYSQIVNDFQKGDIAEGYSVSREKKESFPLTVTSAQKNPTAFYLCASRIRGRNNEQFFGPGTRLTVL.

The genes are TRBV4-3 and TRBJ1-1; unclear D gene. CDR1 and CDR2 (germline): LGHNA, YSLEER. V lost 4 bases to trimming and J lost 4 bases, with 16 bases between them. This CDR3 comprises 15 residues. CDR3 protein: CASSRIFYSTTEAFF. The CDR3 nucleotides read TGCGCCAGCAGCCGAATTTTTTATTCTACCACTGAAGCTTTCTTT.

Regarding this clone: Compared with germline, one end of the junction differs, possibly owing to a read error. The rearrangement joins TRBV5-1 to TRBJ1-4, with a possible D match to TRBD1 (5 bases). This CDR3 is built from 16 residues. Germline CDR1 reads SGHRS; CDR2 reads YFSETQ. The CDR3 loop is CASSLRSGGMAEKLFF. Here the CDR3 DNA reads TGTGCCAGCAGCTTGAGATCCGGGGGAATGGCTGAAAAACTGTTTTTT.

The rearrangement uses TRBV18 and TRBJ1-1; D may be TRBD1 (5 bases). This CDR3 region has 14 residues. Trimming took off 3 bases at V and 6 bases at J, with 14 bases between the two ends. Germline-derived CDR1 and CDR2 are KGHSH and LQKENI. The CDR3 spells CASSPMTVLAEAFF. The DNA of the CDR3 is TGTGCCAGCTCACCGATGACAGTTTTGGCTGAAGCTTTCTTT.

This clone was seen just once. V and J are TRBV6-2 or TRBV6-3 and TRBJ1-2, with 7 bases lining up with TRBD1. V lost 2 bases to trimming and J lost 3 bases; unmatched junction nucleotides: 0. Germline CDR1 is MNHEY and CDR2 is SVGEGT. This CDR3 contains 13 residues. Here the CDR3 DNA reads TGTGCCAGCAGTTACCAGGGGGACTATGGCTACACCTTC. It codes for CASSYQGDYGYTF.

This chain connects TRBV7-3 to TRBJ1-1; no firm D call. CDR3 length: 13 amino acids. Trimming shortened V by 4 bases and J by 5 bases, and 11 bases separated the two germline ends. CDR1 is SGHTA, CDR2 FQGTGA, per germline. CDR3 loop: CASSYASGTEAFF. The CDR3 DNA is TGTGCCAGCAGCTACGCCTCGGGGACTGAAGCTTTCTTT.

The V call is TRBV19, the J call TRBJ1-2; TRBD1 matches at 7 bases. Trimming cost V 7 bases and J 5 bases; bases outside gene matches: 16. CDR3 size: 16 residues. Looked up from germline, CDR1 is LNHDA and CDR2 is SQIVND (reference sequence). The CDR3 bases are TGTGCCAGTACCACCGAGGGGGCTCGAAGGTCGTATGGCTACACCTTC. Amino acids: CASTTEGARRSYGYTF.

In this sample, this clone turned up a few times. The CDR3 DNA reads as TGCGCCAGCAGCCAAGATAGTTCCCCACAGCGGAATTCACCCCTCCACTTT. This translates into CASSQDSSPQRNSPLHF. This chain uses TRBV4-1 with TRBJ1-6; D uncertain. Germline V gene data show CDR1 as MGHRA and CDR2 as YSYEKL. Trimming took off 0 bases at V and 7 bases at J, with 16 bases between the two ends. This CDR3 has 17 amino acids.

The V and J genes are TRBV10-3 and TRBJ1-2; D gene uncertain. This CDR3 spans 12 amino acids. Germline-derived CDR1 and CDR2 are ENHRY and SYGVKD. V lost 3 bases, J lost 7 bases, and 9 bases lay in between. The CDR3 DNA follows: TGTGCCATCAGTGACAATAGGAGTGGCTACACCTTC. It is translated as CAISDNRSGYTF.

V and J are TRBV19 and TRBJ1-2, with 7 bases aligning to TRBD1. This CDR3 comprises 15 residues. V was clipped by 5 bases and J by 3 bases; unmatched bases: 9. Germline V gene sequence: CDR1 LNHDA, CDR2 SQIVND (reference sequence). The CDR3 bases are TGTGCCAGTAGTCCACGGACAGGTCAAGACTATGGCTACACCTTC. Translated: CASSPRTGQDYGYTF.

The chain carries TRBV11-2 and TRBJ1-4, with D unresolved. The V end was cut by 1 base, the J end by 4 bases, with 7 bases between. The CDR3 loop spans 14 amino acids. CDR1 is SGHAT, CDR2 FQNNGV, per germline. The CDR3 coding sequence is TGTGCCAGCAGCTTAGGGTTCAGTAATGAAAAACTGTTTTTT. Translating it yields CASSLGFSNEKLFF.

This chain joins TRBV19 and TRBJ2-5, with D uncertain. This CDR3 comprises 16 residues. Germline V gene lookup returns CDR1 LNHDA and CDR2 SQIVND (reference sequence). V was clipped by 0 bases and J by 4 bases, with 15 bases between them. The CDR3 DNA sequence: TGTGCCAGTAGTATAGAGAAAAGATTGTCAGGAGAGACCCAGTACTTC. It yields the protein CASSIEKRLSGETQYF.

This clone has only a few counts. The J gene is TRBJ1-2, the V gene TRBV10-3; perhaps TRBD1 as D (6 bases). CDR3 length: 13 amino acids. V lost 2 bases, J lost 6 bases, and 10 bases lay in between. CDR1 is ENHRY and CDR2 is SYGVKD in the germline V gene. The CDR3 sequence: CAISERQVDGYTF. Here the CDR3 DNA reads TGTGCCATCAGTGAGAGACAGGTCGATGGCTACACCTTC.

The V gene is TRBV6-5, the J gene TRBJ2-7, with 7 bases identical to TRBD2. Germline trimming cut 0 bases from V and 0 bases from J; bases unmatched to any gene: 5. The CDR3 runs 16 residues. Germline V lookup: CDR1 MNHEY, CDR2 SVGAGI. In DNA, the CDR3 is TGTGCCAGCAGTTACTCGGCGGGGGAGGCCTCCTACGAGCAGTACTTC. It encodes CASSYSAGEASYEQYF.

This clone was seen more than once but under ten times. The chain combines TRBV7-9 with TRBJ1-1; D is unresolved. The germline V and J ends were trimmed by 5 bases and 0 bases, with 10 bases remaining between them. The germline gives CDR1 SEHNR, CDR2 FQNEAQ (reference sequence). The CDR3 is 14 residues long. This CDR3 is CASSLRSMNTEAFF. CDR3 DNA: TGTGCCAGCAGCCTTAGATCCATGAACACTGAAGCTTTCTTT.

This clone has only one observation. This chain joins TRBV7-2 and TRBJ2-3; the D gene is possibly TRBD2 (6 bases). The V gene lost 6 bases and the J gene lost 2 bases, with 18 bases spanning the gap. Germline V gene sequence: CDR1 SGHTA, CDR2 FQGNSA. CDR3 length: 16 residues. For the CDR3, the DNA is TGTGCCAGCAGGAGGAGGGCCCTGCCTTCCACAGATACGCAGTATTTT. Its translation is CASRRRALPSTDTQYF.

This clone was seen only once. The chain carries TRBV6-2 or TRBV6-3 and TRBJ2-7, with TRBD2 matching 7 bases. The CDR3 totals 16 residues. V lost 4 bases and J lost 1; bases outside the gene matches: 10. From germline, CDR1 is MNHEY and CDR2 SVGEGT. For the CDR3, the DNA is TGTGCCAGCAGTTTCCACATGGGGGGGGGATCCTACGAGCAGTACGTC. Protein product: CASSFHMGGGSYEQYV.

The chain employs TRBV16 and TRBJ2-5; TRBD2 matches 7 bases. This CDR3 contains 14 residues. Looked up from germline, CDR1 is KGHSY and CDR2 is FQNENV. The junction had 6 bases not matched to a gene; V was cut back by 4 bases and J by 4 bases. CDR3 residues: CASSPTTSRETQYF. The CDR3 nucleotides read TGTGCCAGCAGCCCCACGACTAGCAGAGAGACCCAGTACTTC.